This T cell receptor beta chain was found in a study of blood T cells in healthy people across ages. Whole-study results and caveats: Diversity was higher, and naive CD4+ cells more numerous, in long-lived donors than in aged donors.

CDR1 is SQVTM and CDR2 is ANQGSEA in the germline V gene. The ends lost 5 bases at V and 0 bases at J; junction bases unmatched: 9. The CDR3 is 15 residues long. The authors ran a second PCR of 7 to 11 cycles using a sample-barcoded 5' primer and a J-beta primer mix. Using its own MiXCR run on the 5' RACE reads, TCRdb lists one record per CDR3 protein. The sample yields roughly 2 million distinct CDR3 sequences, around 50% seen once. This clonotype was seen only a few times. What it binds is unknown. The sample taken for sequencing was blood. V is TRBV29-1 and J is TRBJ2-5; 7 nucleotides line up with TRBD1. This TCR was sampled from a woman in her forties in good health. The CDR3 spells CSVPWTGKYQETQYF. The CDR3 DNA reads TGCAGCGTTCCCTGGACAGGAAAGTACCAAGAGACCCAGTACTTC.